These T cell receptor beta chains were read from a single sample in a study of Ad26.COV2.S vaccination and SARS-CoV-2 variants. Clones were read by immunoSEQ multiplex PCR, and TCRdb kept only the in-frame ones, dropping some. The sample carries 350,000 to 600,000 clones, about nine tenths recorded once. Source: peripheral blood, taken in a trial of Ad26.COV2.S vaccine versus placebo. Receptors were obtained from a person between 18 and 59 years old who received the Ad26.COV2.S COVID-19 vaccine or a placebo. Each CDR3 is given with its conserved first and last residue. The D gene is left open where the match is weak. Expanded clones are given a class, and other clones once, few, many or no size at all.

NA	NA	TRBJ2-1	TRBV13	TGTGCCAGCAGCCCCCCGACGGGAGACAATGAGCAGTTCTTC	CASSPPTGDNEQFF
NA	NA	TRBJ2-1	TRBV13	TGTGCCAGCAGCCAATGGAACAATGAGCAGTTCTTC	CASSQWNNEQFF
once	NA	TRBJ2-1	TRBV5-8	TGTGCCAGCAGCTTGTATGAGGGAGATTTCTACAATGAGCAGTTCTTC	CASSLYEGDFYNEQFF
many	NA	TRBJ2-1	TRBV19	TGTGCCAGTAATATCCGACAGAGCGACAATGAGCAGTTCTTC	CASNIRQSDNEQFF
NA	NA	TRBJ2-7	TRBV28	TGTGCCAGCAGTACCCTCCGGGGACCGAGCTCCTACGAGCAGTACTTC	CASSTLRGPSSYEQYF
NA	NA	TRBJ1-1	TRBV6-5	TGTGCCAGCAGTTCCGTAACCGGGGACCGAATTGAAGCTTTCTTT	CASSSVTGDRIEAFF
NA	NA	TRBJ2-1	TRBV20-1	TGCAGTGCTCCAAGTTACAATGAGCAGTTCTTC	CSAPSYNEQFF
NA	NA	TRBJ2-7	TRBV2	TGTGCCAGCAGTGACTACAGACTATACTCCTACGAGCAGTACTTC	CASSDYRLYSYEQYF
NA	NA	TRBJ1-6	TRBV7-2	TGTGCCAGCAGCCCAGGGTCAGCCTATAATTCACCCCTCCACTTT	CASSPGSAYNSPLHF
NA	NA	TRBJ1-1	TRBV7-8	TGTGCCAGCAGCTTACTATCGTCGGGACCCTTGAACACTGAAGCTTTCTTT	CASSLLSSGPLNTEAFF
NA	NA	TRBJ2-2	TRBV6-4	TGTGCCAGCAGTCGCGGGGAGAACACCGGGGAGCTGTTTTTT	CASSRGENTGELFF
once	NA	TRBJ2-2	TRBV11-1	TGTGCCAGCAGCTCGAGTAGGGGTTACGACACCGGGGAGCTGTTTTTT	CASSSSRGYDTGELFF
NA	TRBD1	TRBJ1-2	TRBV7-9	TGTGCCAGCAGCCCCACGGACAGGAGATATGGCTACACCTTC	CASSPTDRRYGYTF
NA	TRBD2	TRBJ2-3	TRBV18	TGTGCCAGCTCACCTCTGGAAGGACTAGCGGGAGGGCCAGTCGATACGCAGTATTTT	CASSPLEGLAGGPVDTQYF
NA	NA	TRBJ1-2	TRBV6-5	TGTGCCAGCAGTTACTCGATTCTCGGTTCCTTTGGCTACACCTTC	CASSYSILGSFGYTF
NA	TRBD1	TRBJ2-7	TRBV10-3	TGTGCCATCAGACGGACAGGGGGCCCCATCTACGAGCAGTACTTC	CAIRRTGGPIYEQYF
NA	NA	TRBJ2-3	TRBV4-2	TGTGCCAGCAGCCGCGCATGGGCTTCTAGCACAGATACGCAGTATTTT	CASSRAWASSTDTQYF
NA	TRBD2	TRBJ2-7	TRBV20-1	TGCAGTGCTAGTACAGCGGGAGGCTCCTACGAGCAGTACTTC	CSASTAGGSYEQYF
NA	NA	TRBJ2-1	TRBV5-6	TGTGCCAGCAGCTTGGACAGATCCCGGGAGCAGTTCTTC	CASSLDRSREQFF